This TCR beta chain was profiled in a study of OX40 agonist ivuxolimab in advanced cancers. As for the study in general: Hepatocellular carcinoma, melanoma, renal cell or head and neck cancer was diagnosed in the dose-escalation patients.

Here immunoSEQ multiplex PCR was the method, and the copy in TCRdb shows in-frame clones only, minus some. Of fewer than 80,000 clones listed, roughly 87% are singletons. In germline, CDR1 is SGHVS, CDR2 FQNEAQ. Trimming removed 1 base from V and 6 bases from J, with 9 bases in between. The CDR3 covers 13 residues. The sample holds one count of this clone. The clonotype comes from an adult with an advanced solid tumor such as melanoma, head and neck, liver or kidney cancer. The source was CD4+ or CD8+ T cells sorted from blood, collected in a trial of the OX40 agonist ivuxolimab. This rearrangement joins TRBV7-8 to TRBJ1-1, with D possibly TRBD1 on 5 matching bases. DNA for the CDR3: TGTGCCAGCAGCTTAGTGGGGGACGCTGAAGCTTTCTTT. Protein product: CASSLVGDAEAFF. Filled out from reference TRBV7-8 and TRBJ1-1, the complete variable domain reads GAGVSQSPRYKVAKRGQDVALRCDPISGHVSLFWYQQALGQGPEFLTYFQNEAQLDKSGLPSDRFFAERPEGSVSTLKIQRTQQEDSAVYLCASSLVGDAEAFFGQGTRLTVV.